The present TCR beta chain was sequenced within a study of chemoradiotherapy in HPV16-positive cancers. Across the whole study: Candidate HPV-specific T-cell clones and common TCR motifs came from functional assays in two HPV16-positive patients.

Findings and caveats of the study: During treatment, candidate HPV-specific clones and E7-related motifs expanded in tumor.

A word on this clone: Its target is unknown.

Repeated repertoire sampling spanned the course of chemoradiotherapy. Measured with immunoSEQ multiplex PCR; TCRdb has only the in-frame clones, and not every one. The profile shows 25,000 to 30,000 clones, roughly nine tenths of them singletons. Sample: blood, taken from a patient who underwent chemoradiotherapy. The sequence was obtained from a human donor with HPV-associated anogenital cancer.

The DNA for the CDR3 is TGTGCCAGCAGCCCTTTAGTGGGGGGAAATGGAGCCTACGCAGATACGCAGTATTTT. This encodes CASSPLVGGNGAYADTQYF. The chain carries TRBV27 and TRBJ2-3; TRBD2 might be the D (6 bases). The CDR3 length is 19 residues. The V end was cut by 6 bases, the J end by 4 bases, with 29 bases between. The germline V gene has CDR1 MNHEY and CDR2 SMNVEV (reference sequence).